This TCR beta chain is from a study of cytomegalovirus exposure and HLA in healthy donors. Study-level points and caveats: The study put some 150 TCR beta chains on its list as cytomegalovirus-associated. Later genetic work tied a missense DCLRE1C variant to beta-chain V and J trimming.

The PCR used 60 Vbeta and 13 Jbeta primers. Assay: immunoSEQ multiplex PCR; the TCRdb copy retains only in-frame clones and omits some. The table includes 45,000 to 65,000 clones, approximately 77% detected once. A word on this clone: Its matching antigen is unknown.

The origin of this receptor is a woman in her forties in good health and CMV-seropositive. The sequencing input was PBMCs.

DNA of the CDR3: TGTGCCAGCAGCCAAGGGCTAGCGGTACAAGAGACCCAGTACTTC. Translated, it gives CASSQGLAVQETQYF. The J gene is TRBJ2-5, the V gene TRBV14; TRBD2 matches 7 bases. V lost 1 base to trimming and J lost 2 bases; unmatched junction nucleotides: 4. The CDR3 spans 15 residues. CDR1 is SGHDN, CDR2 FVKESK, per germline.